The 14 T cell receptor beta chains presented below share a single source sample, sequenced in a study of blood T cell repertoires in COVID-19. The repertoire was sequenced with immunoSEQ multiplex PCR; TCRdb's copy has only in-frame clones and lacks some. Of 220,000 or so clones listed, roughly 83% are singletons. The material sequenced was PBMCs or T cells enriched from blood (not recorded which). The receptor source for this set is a woman between 50 and 59 years old who had recovered from COVID-19.

The chain joins TRBV30 to TRBJ1-5; D is unclear. Germline V gene lookup returns CDR1 GTSNPN and CDR2 SVGIG (reference sequence). The CDR3 covers 14 residues. The V end was cut by 0 bases, the J end by 5 bases, with 11 bases between. The CDR3 sequence: CAWSVSATHQPQHF. The DNA for the CDR3 is TGTGCCTGGAGTGTATCCGCTACTCATCAGCCCCAGCATTTT.

V gene TRBV28 combines with J gene TRBJ1-5; no firm D call. The germline gives CDR1 MDHEN, CDR2 SYDVKM. The V gene lost 8 bases and the J gene lost 5 bases, with 7 bases spanning the gap. The CDR3 is made up of 11 amino acids. CDR3 amino acids: CASASYQPQHF. In DNA form, the CDR3 reads TGTGCCAGCGCGTCCTATCAGCCCCAGCATTTT.

This clone was observed a single time. This chain joins TRBV7-9 and TRBJ2-7; 9 bases line up with TRBD1. Trimming cost V 4 bases and J 2 bases; bases outside gene matches: 3. The CDR3 is 14 residues long. Germline V gene data show CDR1 as SEHNR and CDR2 as FQNEAQ (reference sequence). The CDR3 DNA follows: TGTGCCAGCAGCTCCCGGGACAGGGCCTACGAGCAGTACTTC. Translation: CASSSRDRAYEQYF.

This rearrangement joins TRBV30 to TRBJ1-4, with 7 bases lining up with TRBD1. The V and J ends lost 6 bases and 4 bases, in that order; junction bases with no gene match: 5. CDR3 length: 13 amino acids. Germline V gene sequence: CDR1 GTSNPN, CDR2 SVGIG (reference sequence). CDR3 nucleotides: TGTGCCTGCCTCGGGACAGATAATGAAAAACTGTTTTTT. It translates to CACLGTDNEKLFF.

This clone was found a few times. The chain links TRBV28 to TRBJ1-4, with D possibly matching TRBD1 (5 bases). The CDR3 loop spans 13 amino acids. Trimming shortened V by 10 bases and J by 8 bases, and 17 bases separated the two germline ends. The germline CDR1 and CDR2 sequences are MDHEN and SYDVKM. The CDR3 nucleotides read TGTGCCACCTCCCCCGGCGGGGGGGAAAAACTGTTTTTT. This translates into CATSPGGGEKLFF.

This chain joins TRBV9 and TRBJ1-3; 8 bases are a match to TRBD1. Germline V gives CDR1 SGDLS, CDR2 YYNGEE. This CDR3 has 17 residues. Losses at the gene ends were 2 bases for V and 4 bases for J; bases not matched to a gene: 11. The CDR3 DNA reads TGTGCCAGCAGCGTCGAAGCCCCCGGACAGGGCGGAAACACCATATATTTT. It translates to CASSVEAPGQGGNTIYF.

This clone was observed once. The rearrangement links TRBV7-8 to TRBJ2-7, with a possible D match to TRBD1 (6 bases). CDR3 length: 15 amino acids. The V gene's germline CDR1 is SGHVS and CDR2 FQNEAQ. The V gene lost 0 bases and the J gene lost 4 bases, with 13 bases spanning the gap. Here the CDR3 reads CASSLAGTGLYEQYF. The DNA of the CDR3 is TGTGCCAGCAGCTTAGCAGGTACAGGGTTGTACGAGCAGTACTTC.

J is TRBJ2-7 and V is TRBV14; 11 bases match TRBD2. Germline V gives CDR1 SGHDN, CDR2 FVKESK. This CDR3 has 13 residues. The ends lost 4 bases at V and 7 bases at J; junction bases unmatched: 3. Here the CDR3 reads CASSPGLAVEQYF. Written as DNA, the CDR3 is TGTGCCAGCAGCCCGGGACTAGCGGTAGAGCAGTACTTC.

The CDR3 is CATSRDDRPNSGNTIYF. The DNA of the CDR3 is TGTGCCACCAGCAGAGACGACAGGCCAAACTCTGGAAACACCATATATTTT. The chain recombines TRBV15 with TRBJ1-3; D is perhaps TRBD1 (6 bases). Trimming took 0 bases from V and 0 from J, leaving 12 bases between them. CDR1 and CDR2 from the germline V gene are LNHNV and YYDKDF (reference sequence). This CDR3 region has 17 residues.

The chain combines TRBV11-2 with TRBJ2-1; 13 bases fit TRBD2. Germline V gene sequence: CDR1 SGHAT, CDR2 FQNNGV. The CDR3 is made up of 17 amino acids. Trimming removed 3 bases from V and 7 bases from J; junction bases left unmatched: 9. The CDR3 sequence: CASSFLGTSGTTNEQFF. DNA for the CDR3: TGTGCCAGCAGCTTTCTGGGGACTAGCGGGACGACGAATGAGCAGTTCTTC.

The chain has TRBV7-8 and TRBJ2-5, with D possibly being TRBD1 (5 bases). Germline CDR1 is SGHVS and CDR2 is FQNEAQ. Trimming cost V 1 base and J 0 bases, with 15 bases left between them. There are 17 residues in the CDR3. The CDR3 spells CASSLVVAGRNQETQYF. The CDR3 nucleotides read TGTGCCAGCAGCTTAGTTGTGGCAGGGCGAAACCAAGAGACCCAGTACTTC. Variable domain in full (rest from reference TRBV7-8 and TRBJ2-5): GAGVSQSPRYKVAKRGQDVALRCDPISGHVSLFWYQQALGQGPEFLTYFQNEAQLDKSGLPSDRFFAERPEGSVSTLKIQRTQQEDSAVYLCASSLVVAGRNQETQYFGPGTRLLVL.

This clone was seen only once. The V and J genes are TRBV5-4 and TRBJ1-1, with unresolved D. V was cut by 0 bases and J by 0 bases, with 9 bases left in between. The germline V gene encodes CDR1 SGHNT and CDR2 YYREEE (reference sequence). This CDR3 has 15 residues. CDR3 sequence reads: CASSLDGAMNTEAFF. CDR3 in DNA: TGTGCCAGCAGCTTGGATGGAGCTATGAACACTGAAGCTTTCTTT.

The chain combines TRBV7-8 with TRBJ1-5; TRBD1 matches 7 bases. Germline V gene data show CDR1 as SGHVS and CDR2 as FQNEAQ. This CDR3 comprises 18 residues. With 2 bases clipped from V and 6 bases from J, the junction kept 16 bases outside the gene matches. This CDR3 is CASSLPRGTGAISQPQHF. The CDR3 bases are TGTGCCAGCAGCTTACCCAGGGGTACAGGGGCAATTAGTCAGCCCCAGCATTTT.

The V call is TRBV19, the J call TRBJ1-2; weak D call: TRBD1 (5 bases). The V gene lost 5 bases and the J gene lost 3 bases, with 10 bases spanning the gap. Germline V lookup: CDR1 LNHDA, CDR2 SQIVND (reference sequence). The CDR3 covers 13 residues. The CDR3 DNA reads TGTGCCAGTAGTGACAGTGGTCACTATGGCTACACCTTC. This sequence encodes CASSDSGHYGYTF.